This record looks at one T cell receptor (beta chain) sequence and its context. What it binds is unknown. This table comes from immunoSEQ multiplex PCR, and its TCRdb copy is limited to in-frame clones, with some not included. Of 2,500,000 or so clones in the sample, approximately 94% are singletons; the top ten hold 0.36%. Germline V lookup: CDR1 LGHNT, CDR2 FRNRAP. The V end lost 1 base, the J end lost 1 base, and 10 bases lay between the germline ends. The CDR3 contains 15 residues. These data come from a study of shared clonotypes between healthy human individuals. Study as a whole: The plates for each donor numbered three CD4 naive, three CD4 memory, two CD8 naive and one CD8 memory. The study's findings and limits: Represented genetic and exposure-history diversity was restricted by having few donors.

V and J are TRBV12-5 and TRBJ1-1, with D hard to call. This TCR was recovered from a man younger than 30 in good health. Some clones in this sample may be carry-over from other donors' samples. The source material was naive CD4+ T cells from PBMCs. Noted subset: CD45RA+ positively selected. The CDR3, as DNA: TGTGCTAGTGGTTTGGGAGAGGGAAAGAACACTGAAGCTTTCTTT. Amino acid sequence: CASGLGEGKNTEAFF.